This T cell receptor (beta chain) emerged from a study of blood T cell repertoires in COVID-19. Generated by immunoSEQ multiplex PCR, the TCRdb table keeps only in-frame clones and is missing some. The table lists 200,000 to 250,000 clones, 87% of them singletons. The CDR3 totals 15 residues. Germline CDR1 reads GTSNPN; CDR2 reads SVGIG (reference sequence). The junction had 4 bases not matched to a gene; V was cut back by 0 bases and J by 4 bases. Sequenced: PBMCs or T cells enriched from blood (not recorded which). J is TRBJ1-2 and V is TRBV30; 11 nucleotides align to TRBD1. The sequence was obtained from a young man who had recovered from COVID-19. CDR3 loop: CAWSVGTGGGYGYTF. CDR3 nucleotides: TGTGCCTGGAGTGTAGGGACAGGGGGAGGCTATGGCTACACCTTC. The full variable domain, rest sourced from reference TRBV30 and TRBJ1-2, is SQTIHQWPATLVQPVGSPLSLECTVEGTSNPNLYWYRQAAGRGLQLLFYSVGIGQISSEVPQNLSASRPQDRQFILSSKKLLLSDSGFYLCAWSVGTGGGYGYTFGSGTRLTVV.